Listed here is a single T cell receptor beta chain. Its antigen is not identified. The CDR3 sequence is 13 residues long. Germline V gene lookup returns CDR1 MNHEY and CDR2 SVGAGI. Trimming cost V 0 bases and J 7 bases, with 10 bases left between them. Only in-frame clones appear in the TCRdb table, and some are missing; sequencing was by immunoSEQ multiplex PCR. This sample has about 130,000 clones, with 70% to 90% found just once. These data belong to a study of T cell responses to AZD1222 COVID-19 vaccine. Whole-study results and caveats: Among vaccine-associated CD4 TCRs, coverage spanned spike, with dominance at 160-218 and 743-854. A reported finding is that nearly half of spike-specific TCRs target unmutated variant regions. At baseline, seropositivity was found in only a handful of AZD1222 recipients.

The specimen comprised peripheral blood, sampled on day 0 of AZD1222 vaccination. The chain recombines TRBV6-5 with TRBJ2-7; no clear D gene. The receptor comes from an adult in good health. The CDR3 bases are TGTGCCAGCAGTTACTCGAAGTCCGGTGAGCAGTACTTC. This sequence encodes CASSYSKSGEQYF.